This TCR beta chain is drawn from a study of tumor-infiltrating lymphocytes in oesophageal squamous cell carcinoma. TCRdb re-called the PCR reads with MiXCR, one entry per CDR3 protein. The data contain some 13,000 distinct CDR3 sequences, roughly three fifths of them singletons. Germline assignment: CDR1 SGHTA and CDR2 FQGNSA. Trimming shortened V by 5 bases and J by 9 bases, and 19 bases separated the two germline ends. This CDR3 contains 14 residues. The TCR comes from a female donor with esophageal squamous cell carcinoma. The chain links TRBV7-2 to TRBJ2-5, with D perhaps TRBD2 (6 bases). Sequencing was performed on esophageal tumor tissue. CDR3 in amino acids: CASSGTGTRLAQYF. The CDR3 DNA reads TGTGCCAGCAGCGGAACCGGGACTCGTTTGGCCCAGTACTTC.